The 10 T cell receptor beta chains below were found in one sample sequenced in a study of Ad26.COV2.S vaccination and SARS-CoV-2 variants. Treatment indicated: roughly 18 received Ad26.COV2.S at low or high dose, single or two shots; several received placebo; per-sample allocation not given. Sampling was performed 63 days after the first vaccine or placebo injection. Generated by immunoSEQ multiplex PCR, the TCRdb table keeps only in-frame clones and is missing some. The table has about 350,000 clones, 88% seen once. Sequenced here: peripheral blood, sampled in a trial of Ad26.COV2.S vaccine versus placebo. These receptors all stem from a person aged 18-60 years who received the Ad26.COV2.S COVID-19 vaccine or a placebo.

The rearrangement joins TRBV7-9 to TRBJ1-1; no clear D gene. CDR1 is SEHNR and CDR2 is FQNEAQ in the germline V gene (reference sequence). CDR3 length equals 13 residues. The V end was cut by 11 bases, the J end by 3 bases, with 16 bases between. CDR3 loop: CASQDTRDTEAFF. CDR3 sequence (DNA): TGTGCCTCCCAAGATACGAGGGACACTGAAGCTTTCTTT.

The genes are TRBV9 and TRBJ1-2; TRBD1 is a possible D gene (6 bases). CDR1 and CDR2 from the germline V gene are SGDLS and YYNGEE. CDR3 size: 13 residues. V shed 1 base and J shed 8 bases, with 12 bases lying between them. As DNA, the CDR3 is TGTGCCAGCAGCGTATGGACAGCTCAAGGCTACACCTTC. Translated, it gives CASSVWTAQGYTF.

The chain carries TRBV18 and TRBJ2-1; 15 bases align to TRBD2. Per the germline V gene, CDR1 is KGHSH and CDR2 is LQKENI. This CDR3 spans 18 amino acids. The V segment lost 0 bases and the J segment 6 bases; nucleotides outside the gene matches: 6. CDR3 nucleotide sequence: TGTGCCAGCTCACCACCCGGGACTAGCGGGAGGACGGGCAATGAGCAGTTCTTC. Protein product: CASSPPGTSGRTGNEQFF.

This clone was observed a handful of times. The chain has TRBV7-2 and TRBJ1-5; 7 bases align to TRBD1. The length of the CDR3 is 15 residues. The germline V gene has CDR1 SGHTA and CDR2 FQGNSA. The junction had 1 base not matched to a gene; V was cut back by 1 base and J by 1 base. In nucleotides, the CDR3 is TGTGCCAGCAGCTTAGAGGGGGCAAGCAATCAGCCCCAGCATTTT. Protein product: CASSLEGASNQPQHF.

As for this clone: Other DNA sequences of this sample code for an identical CDR3. The chain links TRBV15 to TRBJ2-7, with D unclear. V dropped 0 bases and J dropped 4 bases, with 7 bases sitting between them. This CDR3 is 13 amino acids long. Germline V CDR1 and CDR2: LNHNV, YYDKDF (reference sequence). CDR3 protein: CATSRDPSYEQYF. DNA of the CDR3: TGTGCCACCAGCAGAGACCCAAGTTACGAGCAGTACTTC.

The gene calls are TRBV29-1 and TRBJ1-2; D unclear. CDR3 length: 12 residues. V was clipped by 4 bases and J by 2 bases, with 8 bases between them. Germline V lookup: CDR1 SQVTM, CDR2 ANQGSEA. CDR3 loop: CSVGNGNYGYTF. In DNA, the CDR3 is TGCAGCGTTGGAAACGGGAACTATGGCTACACCTTC.

This clone occurred a few times. CDR3 nucleotide sequence: TGTGCCAGCAGCTTAAAAGCTGCCTTATCCTACGAGCAGTACTTC. It codes for CASSLKAALSYEQYF. This chain connects TRBV7-3 to TRBJ2-7; D not certain. This CDR3 comprises 15 residues. Germline V lookup: CDR1 SGHTA, CDR2 FQGTGA. With 1 base removed from V and 1 base from J, the gap between germline ends came to 11 bases.

In the case of this clone: Other DNA sequences in this specimen translate into the identical CDR3. This chain uses TRBV3-1 (or the pseudogene TRBV3-2) with TRBJ2-3; D remains ambiguous. Germline values: CDR1 LGHDT, CDR2 YNNKEL (reference sequence). CDR3 length equals 11 residues. Trimming left V 4 bases short and J 5 bases short, with 4 bases between. The DNA of the CDR3 is TGTGCCAGCAGCCGGGTAGATACGCAGTATTTT. Encoded protein: CASSRVDTQYF.

V usage is TRBV5-1 and J usage is TRBJ1-1; no definite D call. Trimming removed 6 bases from V and 1 base from J, with 13 bases in between. The V gene's germline CDR1 is SGHRS and CDR2 YFSETQ. CDR3 length equals 14 residues. CDR3 nucleotides: TGCGCCAGCACCTCCGGAATACAGAACACTGAAGCTTTCTTT. Translation gives CASTSGIQNTEAFF.

The chain has TRBV3-1 (or the pseudogene TRBV3-2) and TRBJ1-2; 7 positions match TRBD1. CDR3 size: 15 residues. Germline values: CDR1 LGHDT, CDR2 YNNKEL (reference sequence). Trimming removed 4 bases from V and 4 bases from J; junction bases left unmatched: 9. The CDR3 loop is CASSLGTDEPYGYTF. The DNA for the CDR3 is TGTGCCAGCAGCCTAGGGACAGACGAACCCTATGGCTACACCTTC.